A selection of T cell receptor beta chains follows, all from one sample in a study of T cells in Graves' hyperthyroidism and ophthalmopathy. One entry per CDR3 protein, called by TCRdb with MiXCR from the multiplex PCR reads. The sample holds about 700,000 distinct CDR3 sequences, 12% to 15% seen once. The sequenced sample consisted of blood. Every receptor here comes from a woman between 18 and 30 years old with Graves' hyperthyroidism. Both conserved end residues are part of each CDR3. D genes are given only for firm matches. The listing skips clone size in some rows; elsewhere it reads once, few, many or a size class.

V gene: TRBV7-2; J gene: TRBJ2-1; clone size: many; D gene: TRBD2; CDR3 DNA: TGTGCCAGCAGCTTAAGCTTCGGGCTAGCGGGGTACAATGAGCAGTTCTTC; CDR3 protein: CASSLSFGLAGYNEQFF
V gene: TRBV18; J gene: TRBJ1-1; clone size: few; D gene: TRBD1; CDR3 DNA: TGTGCCAGCTCACCTTTCCGTCCGACAGGGGTGGGCACTGAAGCTTTCTTT; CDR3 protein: CASSPFRPTGVGTEAFF
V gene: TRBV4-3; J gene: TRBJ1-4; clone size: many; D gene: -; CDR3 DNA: TGCGCCAGCAGCCAAGATTGGGGTGGTAACAGGGCGGACGAAAAACTGTTTTTT; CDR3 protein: CASSQDWGGNRADEKLFF
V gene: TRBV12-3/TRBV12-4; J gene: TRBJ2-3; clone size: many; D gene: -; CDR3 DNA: TGTGCCAGCAGTTCCCCGACCCGTTGGGGAGATACGCAGTATTTT; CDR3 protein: CASSSPTRWGDTQYF
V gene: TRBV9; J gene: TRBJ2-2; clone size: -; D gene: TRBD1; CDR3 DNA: TGTGCCAGCAGCGTAGTAGGGGGCTATGGGAGCACCGGGGAGCTGTTTTTT; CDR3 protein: CASSVVGGYGSTGELFF
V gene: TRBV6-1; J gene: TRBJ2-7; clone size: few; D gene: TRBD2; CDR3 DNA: TGTGCCAGCAGTGAAGCATGGACTAGCGGGAGCTACGAGCAGTACTTC; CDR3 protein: CASSEAWTSGSYEQYF
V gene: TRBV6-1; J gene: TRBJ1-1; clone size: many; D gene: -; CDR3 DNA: TGTGCCAGCAGTAAAGACGACACTGAAGCTTTCTTT; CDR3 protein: CASSKDDTEAFF
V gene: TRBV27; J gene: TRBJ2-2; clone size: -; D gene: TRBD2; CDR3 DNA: TGTGCCAGCAGTTTCTCTCCGCCTAGCGGGAGCTTCCCGGTCACCGGGGAGCTGTTTTTT; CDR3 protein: CASSFSPPSGSFPVTGELFF
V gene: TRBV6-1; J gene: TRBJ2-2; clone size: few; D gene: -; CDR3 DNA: TGTGCCAGCGGAGTCACGGCGAACACCGGGGAGCTGTTTTTT; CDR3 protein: CASGVTANTGELFF
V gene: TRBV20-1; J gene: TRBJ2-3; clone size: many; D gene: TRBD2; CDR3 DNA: TGCAGTGCTAGCGAGCGGGGGGGTTATACGCAGTATTTT; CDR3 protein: CSASERGGYTQYF
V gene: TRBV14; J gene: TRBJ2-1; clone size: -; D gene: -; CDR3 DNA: TGTGCCAGCAGCTGGGAGACAGGTGAGCAGTTCTTC; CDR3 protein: CASSWETGEQFF
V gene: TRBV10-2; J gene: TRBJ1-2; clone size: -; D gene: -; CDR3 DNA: TGCGCCAGCAGTCCTCTCGGTCCAGGATCAGGCTATGGCTACACCTTC; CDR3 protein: CASSPLGPGSGYGYTF
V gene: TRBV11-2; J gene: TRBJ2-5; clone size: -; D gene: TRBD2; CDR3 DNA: TGTGCCAGCAGCCCCATTGGACTAGCGGGAGGGTTGTGGCAAGAGACCCAGTACTTC; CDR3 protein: CASSPIGLAGGLWQETQYF